A single T cell receptor beta chain is shown here with its context. The antigen this receptor binds is unknown. No much larger clone exists at a distance of one base, and base qualities are not known. From the germline V gene, CDR1 is SGHVS and CDR2 is FNYEAQ. Counted from cysteine to phenylalanine, this CDR3 has 16 amino acids. Left in the record is the CDR3 DNA by itself, 48 bases read in frame from the first base. The junction carries 11 bases between V and J, which are trimmed by 5 bases and 0 bases respectively. To prepare the library, the immunoSEQ multiplex PCR assay was applied. TCRdb obtained this table from immuneACCESS and retained in-frame rearrangements with V and J assigned. These tables miss some clones; where compared with another copy, unresolved V genes account for less than half of the shortfall, and the remainder is unexplained. The sample profile shows around 38,000 clones; roughly 80% of them were found once. The ten biggest clones cover roughly 1.1% of the sample.

The data originate from a study of preoperative IRX-2 immunotherapy in early breast cancer (dated by TCRdb to between 2018 and 2021). Read against the paper, the sample's treatment or condition label means: preoperative locoregional IRX-2 cytokine immunotherapy. The samples were obtained from a phase Ib study that tested preoperative, locoregional IRX-2 cytokine immunotherapy designed to prime immune responses. Donors were patients with early-stage breast cancer who received IRX-2 before surgery. This clonotype was sampled from a human donor with breast cancer. Source: tumor tissue, taken after IRX-2 immunotherapy. Recombination connected TRBV7-6 to TRBJ1-6; a weak D assignment points to TRBD1 (6 bases agree). The DNA reads as follows: TGTGCCAGCAGCGGTGCCAGGGGCTCCTATAATTCACCCCTCCACTTT. It codes for CASSGARGSYNSPLHF.